The sequence of this T cell receptor (beta chain) was determined in a study of blood T cell repertoires in COVID-19. Study processing details: Reference gene primer amplification gave nucleated cell count estimates. The repertoire was sequenced with immunoSEQ multiplex PCR; TCRdb's copy has only in-frame clones and lacks some. The D gene and trimming were derived from the DNA, and the V and J assignments and clone size from that table. The sample comprises approximately 190,000 clones, about four fifths of which are singletons, and 6.9% rests with the top ten. CDR1 is KGHSH and CDR2 is LQKENI in the germline V gene. This CDR3 has 14 amino acids. The ends lost 1 base at V and 7 bases at J; junction bases unmatched: 4.

This TCR derives from a man aged 60 to 69 with acute or convalescent COVID-19. Material: peripheral blood. V gene TRBV18 combines with J gene TRBJ1-5, with 7 bases that match TRBD1. Written as DNA, the CDR3 is TGTGCCAGCTCACCACAGGGACAGAAACAGCCCCAGCATTTT. Protein product: CASSPQGQKQPQHF.